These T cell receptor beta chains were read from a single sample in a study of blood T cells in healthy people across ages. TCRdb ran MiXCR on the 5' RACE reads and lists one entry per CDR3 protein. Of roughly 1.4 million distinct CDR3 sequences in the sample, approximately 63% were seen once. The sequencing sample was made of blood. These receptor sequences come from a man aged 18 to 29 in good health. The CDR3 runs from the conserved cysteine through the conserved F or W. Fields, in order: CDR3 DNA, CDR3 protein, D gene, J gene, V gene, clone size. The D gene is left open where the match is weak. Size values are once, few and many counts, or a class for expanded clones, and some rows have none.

TGTGCCAGCAGCCATCTCAACACTGAAGCTTTCTTT CASSHLNTEAFF . TRBJ1-1 TRBV3-1 few
TGTGCCACCAGTGACCACACTGGGGATACGCAGTATTTT CATSDHTGDTQYF . TRBJ2-3 TRBV24-1 .
TGTGCCAGCAGCTTACCCCGCGGGGCAGAAGAGACCCAGTACTTC CASSLPRGAEETQYF . TRBJ2-5 TRBV7-9 .
TGCAGTGCGGAGTCAGGGCATGGCTACACCTTC CSAESGHGYTF . TRBJ1-2 TRBV20-1 many
TGCAGTGCTAGGGCTGGGGGAACGACTGAAGCTTTCTTT CSARAGGTTEAFF . TRBJ1-1 TRBV20-1 .
TGCAGCGTTGATGGACAGGGTTTGCCTAGCAATCAGCCCCAGCATTTT CSVDGQGLPSNQPQHF TRBD1 TRBJ1-5 TRBV29-1 .
TGCAGTGCTGAAGGACACTATAATTCACCCCTCCACTTT CSAEGHYNSPLHF . TRBJ1-6 TRBV20-1 .
TGTGCCAGCAGTACTACGGCCGACTCCTACGAGCAGTACTTC CASSTTADSYEQYF . TRBJ2-7 TRBV28 few
TGTGCCAGCAAAGAAACAGGGGGCACAGATACGCAGTATTTT CASKETGGTDTQYF TRBD1 TRBJ2-3 TRBV5-6 .
TGTGCCAGCAGCGTCCCCTCACCAGGGACCACTGAAGCTTTCTTT CASSVPSPGTTEAFF . TRBJ1-1 TRBV9 .
TGTGCCAGCAGCCCGCCGACCAACTATGGCTACACCTTC CASSPPTNYGYTF . TRBJ1-2 TRBV5-6 .
TGTGCCAGCAGTTTCCCGCGGGCGGGGGGGCCAGGTGAGCAGTTCTTC CASSFPRAGGPGEQFF TRBD2 TRBJ2-1 TRBV27 .
TGTGCCAGCAGCCCAAGACAGCATAGGGATACGCAGTATTTT CASSPRQHRDTQYF . TRBJ2-3 TRBV7-9 .
TGCAGCGGAGGGACAGCTAGCCTTTACGAGCAGTACTTC CSGGTASLYEQYF TRBD1 TRBJ2-7 TRBV29-1 .
TGCGCCAGCAGCCAAAGGTCGGGGGACACAGATACGCAGTATTTT CASSQRSGDTDTQYF . TRBJ2-3 TRBV4-3 few
TGCAGCGTTGGGAGCGGTGGCAGCTCCTACGAGCAGTACTTC CSVGSGGSSYEQYF . TRBJ2-7 TRBV29-1 few
TGCAGCGTTGAATACCTAGCGGGAGAGATGGTGTTCGGGCAAGAGACCCAGTACTTC CSVEYLAGEMVFGQETQYF TRBD2 TRBJ2-5 TRBV29-1 .
TGCAGTGCTAGAGATTTCGAGCGGGCCTACAATGAGCAGTTCTTC CSARDFERAYNEQFF . TRBJ2-1 TRBV20-1 .
TGTGCCAGCAGCCTTGGGAGGGGTTTGAACACTGAAGCTTTCTTT CASSLGRGLNTEAFF . TRBJ1-1 TRBV14 .
TGCGCCAGCAGCCAAGCAAGGTACCCGGGGGAGACCCAGTACTTC CASSQARYPGETQYF . TRBJ2-5 TRBV4-3 .
TGTGCCAGCACGCGCCACGAGAACACTGAAGCTTTCTTT CASTRHENTEAFF . TRBJ1-1 TRBV13 .
TGTGCCATCAGGCGGGAGTTTGGGTCCAATGAGCAGTTCTTC CAIRREFGSNEQFF TRBD2 TRBJ2-1 TRBV10-3 .
TGTGCCACATCGGCTAGGAGGTACAATGAGCAGTACTTC CATSARRYNEQYF . TRBJ2-7 TRBV7-7 .
TGTGCCAGCAGTTGGACAGAAGCCTACGAGCAGTACTTC CASSWTEAYEQYF . TRBJ2-7 TRBV6-6 once
TGTGCCAGCAAAGGGAGAGGGGATACGCAGTATTTT CASKGRGDTQYF . TRBJ2-3 TRBV6-2/TRBV6-3 .
TGTGCCAGCAATTCGGGGACAGGGTGGACGAGTGAGCAGTTCTTC CASNSGTGWTSEQFF TRBD1 TRBJ2-1 TRBV3-1 few